This T cell receptor (beta chain) was identified during a study of response to subunit inactivated influenza vaccine. Study-wide results and caveats: The authors put forward the suggestion that each seasonal influenza vaccination may bring in only a limited number of new T cells.

TCRdb used MiXCR to reprocess the RT-PCR reads, holding one entry per CDR3 protein. The sample consists of hundreds of thousands of distinct CDR3 sequences, about 8% of them appearing once. Germline lookup yields CDR1 LGHNA and CDR2 YSLEER. Trimming pared 0 bases from V and 3 bases from J, leaving 6 bases between. The CDR3 is made up of 14 amino acids. Ten or more counts support this clonotype. Its antigen is undetermined. The source was PBMCs from blood, collected around 25 months after vaccination. This chain uses TRBV4-3 with TRBJ1-3; D is undetermined. The clonotype comes from a man between 50 and 70 years old who received an inactivated influenza vaccine. CDR3 nucleotides: TGCGCCAGCAGCCAAGAGTTTGATGGAAACACCATATATTTT. This gives the protein CASSQEFDGNTIYF.